What follows are 21 T cell receptor beta chains derived from one specimen sequenced in a study of T cell repertoires in cytomegalovirus infection. TCRdb reanalysed the reads using MiXCR and keeps one entry per CDR3 protein. The sample has about 300,000 distinct CDR3 sequences, about 9.1% seen once. The sample taken for sequencing was PBMCs. The receptor set was obtained from a human donor in good health (CMV status not recorded). Some clones in this sample may be carry-over from other donors' samples.

This clonotype has a handful of counts. The chain is built from TRBV20-1 and TRBJ2-2; no clear D gene. CDR3 size: 13 residues. V was trimmed by 1 base and J by 7 bases, leaving 10 bases between them. CDR1 is DFQATT and CDR2 is SNEGSKA in the germline V gene (reference sequence). The CDR3 sequence: CSARVDSFGELFF. In DNA, the CDR3 is TGCAGTGCTAGAGTTGACTCCTTCGGGGAGCTGTTTTTT.

In its sample, this clonotype was seen many times. The chain employs TRBV29-1 and TRBJ2-3; 9 nucleotides agree with TRBD2. CDR1 is SQVTM, CDR2 ANQGSEA, per germline. This CDR3 is 16 amino acids long. V gave up 8 bases and J gave up 6 bases; unmatched junction bases: 18. The CDR3 DNA sequence: TGCAGCATCCTCTCCTCTAGCGGGGCTGTGACGGATACGCAGTATTTT. Protein sequence: CSILSSSGAVTDTQYF.

This clonotype was found many times. The V call is TRBV6-8, the J call TRBJ1-6, with a weak D call TRBD1 (6 bases). Germline V gene data show CDR1 as MNHGY and CDR2 as SAAAGT. This CDR3 comprises 16 residues. Trimming pared 0 bases from V and 4 bases from J, leaving 10 bases between. The CDR3 protein is CASSYSTGQYNSPLHF. CDR3 nucleotides: TGTGCCAGCAGTTACTCGACAGGACAGTATAATTCACCCCTCCACTTT.

This clonotype was detected a few times. The chain links TRBV2 to TRBJ2-2; D possibly corresponds to TRBD2 (7 bases). V lost 8 bases, J lost 3 bases, and 10 bases lay in between. CDR3 length: 13 residues. In germline, CDR1 is SNHLY, CDR2 FYNNEI. Written as DNA, the CDR3 is TGTGCCAGCCGGGGGGCGTACACCGGGGAGCTGTTTTTT. It is translated as CASRGAYTGELFF.

In this sample, this clonotype turned up many times. The V and J genes are TRBV6-2 or TRBV6-3 and TRBJ2-2; 7 nucleotides line up with TRBD1. The CDR3 is made up of 13 amino acids. V trimming: 8 bases; J trimming: 8 bases; junction bases outside the gene matches: 8. Germline assignment: CDR1 MNHEY and CDR2 SVGEGT. CDR3 nucleotide sequence: TGTGCCAGCGGCCGGACAGGCCTGGGGGAGCTGTTTTTT. Translated: CASGRTGLGELFF.

At least ten counts were recorded for this clonotype. The V and J genes are TRBV19 and TRBJ2-3; weak D call: TRBD2 (5 bases). There are 14 residues in the CDR3. CDR1 is LNHDA, CDR2 SQIVND, per germline (reference sequence). The germline V and J ends were trimmed by 4 bases and 4 bases, with 12 bases remaining between them. CDR3 amino acids: CASSKRTEADTQYF. The CDR3 nucleotides are TGTGCCAGTAGTAAGCGGACCGAGGCAGATACGCAGTATTTT.

Ten or more counts support this clonotype. This chain connects TRBV29-1 to TRBJ1-2; D remains ambiguous. The germline gives CDR1 SQVTM, CDR2 ANQGSEA. V was clipped by 5 bases and J by 0 bases, with 10 bases between them. The CDR3 spans 13 residues. In DNA, the CDR3 is TGCAGCGTTCGAGCAGCATCTAACTATGGCTACACCTTC. Amino acid sequence: CSVRAASNYGYTF.

This clonotype came up many times. This rearrangement joins TRBV12-3 or TRBV12-4 to TRBJ1-3; D unclear. This CDR3 region has 12 residues. Trimming took off 2 bases at V and 3 bases at J, with 2 bases between the two ends. The CDR3 sequence is CASSLSGNTIYF. In DNA form, the CDR3 reads TGTGCCAGCAGTTTAAGTGGAAACACCATATATTTT.

This clonotype showed up just a few times. V usage is TRBV6-5 and J usage is TRBJ2-1; D perhaps matches TRBD1 (5 bases). This CDR3 has 14 residues. Trimming left V 4 bases short and J 3 bases short, with 10 bases between. Per germline, CDR1 MNHEY and CDR2 SVGAGI. This CDR3 reads CASSWGPLYNEQFF. The CDR3 nucleotides read TGTGCCAGCAGTTGGGGCCCCCTCTACAATGAGCAGTTCTTC.

V is TRBV5-1 and J is TRBJ2-7, with a weak D call TRBD1 (6 bases). Germline V gene data show CDR1 as SGHRS and CDR2 as YFSETQ. CDR3 size: 13 residues. Trimming left V 4 bases short and J 3 bases short, with 11 bases between. DNA for the CDR3: TGCGCCAGCAGCCGGGACACCATCTACGAGCAGTACTTC. It yields the protein CASSRDTIYEQYF.

This clonotype appeared many times. The chain combines TRBV5-4 with TRBJ1-1, with D unresolved. In germline, CDR1 is SGHNT, CDR2 YYREEE (reference sequence). The V gene lost 5 bases and the J gene lost 0 bases, with 17 bases spanning the gap. The CDR3 loop spans 16 amino acids. Here the CDR3 DNA reads TGTGCCAGCAGTCGGCAGTTCATGACTCTGAACACTGAAGCTTTCTTT. It encodes CASSRQFMTLNTEAFF.

Many counts were recorded for this clonotype. The chain joins TRBV7-3 to TRBJ2-1; D is ambiguous. The V gene lost 5 bases and the J gene lost 7 bases, with 15 bases spanning the gap. Germline V gene data show CDR1 as SGHTA and CDR2 as FQGTGA. The CDR3 is made up of 14 amino acids. For the CDR3, the DNA is TGTGCCAGCAGCCGTGCGGAACCTTGGAATGAGCAGTTCTTC. Amino acids: CASSRAEPWNEQFF.

For this clonotype: Since a much larger clone is just one base distant, this may be a read error. The chain links TRBV5-1 to TRBJ1-1; no clear D. Germline CDR1 SGHRS, CDR2 YFSETQ. The V gene lost 7 bases and the J gene lost 5 bases, with 18 bases spanning the gap. The CDR3 consists of 14 residues. CDR3 sequence reads: CASVLEGAWTEAFF. For the CDR3, the DNA is TGCGCCAGCGTCTTGGAGGGCGCTTGGACTGAAGCTTTCTTT.

This chain connects TRBV28 to TRBJ1-5, with a possible D match to TRBD1 (5 bases). CDR1 is MDHEN and CDR2 is SYDVKM in the germline V gene. The CDR3 is 16 amino acids. V lost 3 bases and J lost 1, with 13 bases in between. In DNA form, the CDR3 reads TGTGCCAGCAGTTTGTTCTCACGGGGGAGCAATCAGCCCCAGCATTTT. Protein: CASSLFSRGSNQPQHF.

V gene TRBV20-1 combines with J gene TRBJ1-4; the D is unclear. The CDR3 contains 15 residues. Germline V lookup: CDR1 DFQATT, CDR2 SNEGSKA (reference sequence). V was pared by 4 bases and J by 8 bases, with 20 bases between. The CDR3 bases are TGCAGTGCTACCCCGGACCCTCACCTAAGAGAAAAACTGTTTTTT. This codes for CSATPDPHLREKLFF.

With regard to this clonotype: One end of the junction fails to match germline, which may point to a read error. The rearrangement uses TRBV18 and TRBJ2-6; D perhaps matches TRBD1 (5 bases). Germline values: CDR1 KGHSH, CDR2 LQKENI. This CDR3 is built from 17 residues. In nucleotides, the CDR3 is TGTGCCAGCTCACCATTCGGACGGGCCTCTGGGGCCTACGTCCTGACTTTC. Translation gives CASSPFGRASGAYVLTF. The variable domain in full, with the rest retrieved from reference TRBV18 and TRBJ2-6, is NAGVMQNPRHLVRRRGQEARLRCSPMKGHSHVYWYRQLPEEGLKFMVYLQKENIIDESGMPKERFSAEFPKEGPSILRIQQVVRGDSAAYFCASSPFGRASGAYVLTFGAGSRLTVL.

This clonotype was recorded a few times. This chain joins TRBV7-2 and TRBJ2-1; 11 bases match TRBD1. Per germline, CDR1 SGHTA and CDR2 FQGNSA. The CDR3 totals 15 residues. V was clipped by 5 bases and J by 8 bases; unmatched bases: 8. CDR3 sequence reads: CASSGGTGGKYEQFF. CDR3 in DNA: TGTGCCAGCAGCGGCGGGACAGGGGGTAAGTATGAGCAGTTCTTC.

This rearrangement joins TRBV28 to TRBJ1-5; maybe TRBD1 (5 bases). This CDR3 spans 16 amino acids. Trimming took 4 bases from V and 1 from J, leaving 14 bases between them. Germline loops: CDR1 MDHEN, CDR2 SYDVKM. CDR3 protein: CASSSSRTLSNQPQHF. The CDR3 DNA is TGTGCCAGCAGTTCAAGCCGGACACTAAGCAATCAGCCCCAGCATTTT.

This clonotype was detected ten times or more. This chain joins TRBV7-2 and TRBJ1-5, with a weak D call TRBD1 (5 bases). The germline V and J ends were trimmed by 2 bases and 6 bases, with 17 bases remaining between them. Germline CDR1 SGHTA, CDR2 FQGNSA. This CDR3 has 16 amino acids. The CDR3 spells CASSLYSTGTGQPQHF. The CDR3 DNA reads TGTGCCAGCAGCTTATATTCTACAGGTACGGGTCAGCCCCAGCATTTT. Combining the CDR3 with reference TRBV7-2 and TRBJ1-5 gives the whole variable domain GAGVSQSPSNKVTEKGKDVELRCDPISGHTALYWYRQSLGQGLEFLIYFQGNSAPDKSGLPSDRFSAERTGGSVSTLTIQRTQQEDSAVYLCASSLYSTGTGQPQHFGDGTRLSIL.

V and J are TRBV7-6 and TRBJ1-5; no firm D call. CDR3 length: 13 amino acids. Trimming removed 5 bases from V and 3 bases from J, with 8 bases in between. Germline V gene data show CDR1 as SGHVS and CDR2 as FNYEAQ. The DNA for the CDR3 is TGTGCCAGCAGCCTGGGATACAATCAGCCCCAGCATTTT. Translation gives CASSLGYNQPQHF.

This chain's CDR3 is CSASIQGYTEAFF. The CDR3 DNA follows: TGCAGTGCTAGCATCCAGGGGTATACTGAAGCTTTCTTT. The gene calls are TRBV20-1 and TRBJ1-1, with a possible D match to TRBD1 (6 bases). V gave up 3 bases and J gave up 5 bases, with 13 bases separating them. This CDR3 comprises 13 residues. Per germline, CDR1 DFQATT and CDR2 SNEGSKA (reference sequence).